A single sample gave rise to the 24 T cell receptor beta chains below, sequenced in a study of T cell changes during pregnancy in multiple sclerosis. Method: immunoSEQ multiplex PCR; TCRdb's copy keeps in-frame clones and lacks some. The sample holds 55,000 or so clones, about nine tenths seen once. The sample here was CD4+ T cells from peripheral blood mononuclear cells, taken after pregnancy. These receptors all come from a female donor with multiple sclerosis, enrolled in a pregnancy study.

This clone was found once. This chain joins TRBV19 and TRBJ2-3; 8 bases fit TRBD2. The germline V gene has CDR1 LNHDA and CDR2 SQIVND (reference sequence). There are 14 residues in the CDR3. V shed 8 bases, J shed 0 bases, and the junction held 4 bases outside the gene matches. CDR3: CASRGGASTDTQYF. DNA for the CDR3: TGTGCCAGTCGGGGGGGGGCTAGCACAGATACGCAGTATTTT.

The genes are TRBV6-5 and TRBJ1-1; 9 positions match TRBD1. Per germline, CDR1 MNHEY and CDR2 SVGAGI. The CDR3 consists of 16 residues. The junction had 14 bases not matched to a gene; V was cut back by 2 bases and J by 10 bases. The CDR3 loop is CASSYASLGTGSSAFF. CDR3 DNA: TGTGCCAGCAGTTACGCCTCCTTGGGGACAGGGTCTTCAGCTTTCTTT.

The V and J genes are TRBV27 and TRBJ2-3; tentatively, D is TRBD2 (6 bases). The V end lost 2 bases, the J end lost 1 base, and 10 bases lay between the germline ends. Germline-derived CDR1 and CDR2 are MNHEY and SMNVEV (reference sequence). The length of the CDR3 is 15 residues. The CDR3 DNA follows: TGTGCCAGCAGTTTAGGGAGGTTGCGCACAGATACGCAGTATTTT. It is translated as CASSLGRLRTDTQYF.

The chain links TRBV5-6 to TRBJ2-3; 8 bases map to TRBD1. The CDR3 runs 17 residues. Germline CDR1 reads SGHDT; CDR2 reads YYEEEE. V lost 2 bases and J lost 0; bases outside the gene matches: 8. The CDR3 DNA reads TGTGCCAGCAGCTTTCCTTCAGGGGGCCTTAGCACAGATACGCAGTATTTT. The encoded protein is CASSFPSGGLSTDTQYF.

This clone has a single count. The V call is TRBV30, the J call TRBJ1-1, with 7 bases fitting TRBD1. This CDR3 comprises 13 residues. Per the germline V gene, CDR1 is GTSNPN and CDR2 is SVGIG (reference sequence). J lost 0 bases, V lost 5 bases, and 3 bases had no gene match. The CDR3 sequence is CAWGQAMNTEAFF. The CDR3 region has the DNA TGTGCCTGGGGACAGGCAATGAACACTGAAGCTTTCTTT.

The J gene is TRBJ1-3, the V gene TRBV29-1, with D tentatively TRBD1 (5 bases). The CDR3 is made up of 15 amino acids. Between the trimmed V and J ends, which lost 4 bases and 0 bases, there was a span of 13 bases. CDR1 is SQVTM, CDR2 ANQGSEA, per germline. In DNA, the CDR3 is TGCAGCGTTGGACAGCTTCCTAACTCTGGAAACACCATATATTTT. Translating gives CSVGQLPNSGNTIYF.

The V gene is TRBV7-2, the J gene TRBJ1-2; perhaps TRBD1 as D (6 bases). Germline lookup yields CDR1 SGHTA and CDR2 FQGNSA. With 5 bases removed from V and 7 bases from J, the gap between germline ends came to 17 bases. There are 14 residues in the CDR3. CDR3 in amino acids: CASSPDGTFIGYTF. CDR3 sequence (DNA): TGTGCCAGCAGCCCAGATGGGACATTTATTGGCTACACCTTC.

This chain joins TRBV9 and TRBJ1-2; TRBD1 matches 8 bases. The CDR3 sequence is 17 residues long. The V gene end was trimmed by 3 bases and the J gene end by 7 bases; junction bases not matched to a gene: 17. CDR1 SGDLS and CDR2 YYNGEE come from the germline V gene. CDR3 in DNA: TGTGCCAGCAGCGCGTCGAGGGGACAGGTTTTTTATCGTGGCTACACCTTC. Amino acid sequence: CASSASRGQVFYRGYTF.

V is TRBV4-3 and J is TRBJ2-7; 7 nucleotides match TRBD2. The CDR3 runs 14 residues. After removal of 0 bases from V and 3 bases from J, the junction contained 2 bases not matched to a gene. Germline V lookup: CDR1 LGHNA, CDR2 YSLEER. The DNA of the CDR3 is TGCGCCAGCAGCCAAGAAAGGACTAGCTACGAGCAGTACTTC. It yields the protein CASSQERTSYEQYF.

About this clone: At one end, the junction sequence differs from germline, possibly due to a read error. The rearrangement uses TRBV6-6 and TRBJ1-6, with TRBD1 identical over 8 bases. The CDR3 covers 12 residues. Germline values: CDR1 MNHNY, CDR2 SVGAGI (reference sequence). Here the CDR3 DNA reads TGTGCCAGCAGTTACGGGGGACAGGTTCCTATTTTT. Its translation is CASSYGGQVPIF.

The chain uses TRBV6-6 and TRBJ2-5; TRBD2 is a possible D gene (6 bases). Per germline, CDR1 MNHNY and CDR2 SVGAGI (reference sequence). CDR3 length: 16 residues. Trimming shortened V by 2 bases and J by 4 bases, and 17 bases separated the two germline ends. The CDR3 DNA reads as TGTGCCAGCAGTTACACCTTCTCTTTCGGGAGAGAGACCCAGTACTTC. Residues: CASSYTFSFGRETQYF.

In its sample, this clone was seen once. The chain links TRBV7-8 to TRBJ2-5, with a tentative D call TRBD1 (6 bases). CDR1 is SGHVS and CDR2 is FQNEAQ in the germline V gene. The CDR3 has 16 residues. Trimming took off 1 base at V and 4 bases at J, with 16 bases between the two ends. CDR3 DNA: TGTGCCAGCAGCTTAGGGGTTGGGGGCGTTGCAGAGACCCAGTACTTC. Encoded protein: CASSLGVGGVAETQYF.

V gene TRBV6-5 combines with J gene TRBJ1-1, with 7 bases aligning to TRBD1. V trimming: 0 bases; J trimming: 3 bases; junction bases outside the gene matches: 4. Germline V gene lookup returns CDR1 MNHEY and CDR2 SVGAGI. CDR3 size: 15 residues. CDR3 sequence (DNA): TGTGCCAGCAGTTACTCAGGGGGCTCGGACACTGAAGCTTTCTTT. Protein: CASSYSGGSDTEAFF.

The V and J genes are TRBV7-2 and TRBJ1-5; D not certain. The CDR3 has 15 amino acids. Trimming took 1 base from V and 7 from J, leaving 14 bases between them. The germline CDR1 and CDR2 sequences are SGHTA and FQGNSA. CDR3 in amino acids: CASSLGARSWQPQHF. CDR3 in DNA: TGTGCCAGCAGCTTAGGAGCCAGGTCGTGGCAGCCCCAGCATTTT.

The rearrangement joins TRBV18 to TRBJ2-5, with 10 bases identical to TRBD2. Per germline, CDR1 KGHSH and CDR2 LQKENI. V trimming: 4 bases; J trimming: 3 bases; junction bases outside the gene matches: 8. This CDR3 has 16 residues. This CDR3 reads CASSRFSGGLEETQYF. In nucleotides, the CDR3 is TGTGCCAGCTCACGCTTTAGCGGGGGGCTTGAAGAGACCCAGTACTTC.

In DNA, the CDR3 is TGTGCCAGTACCCTCCTGTGGGGGGGACCCGGGGAGCTGTTTTTT. Protein: CASTLLWGGPGELFF. This rearrangement joins TRBV19 to TRBJ2-2; 7 bases match TRBD2. The CDR3 loop spans 15 amino acids. Germline-derived CDR1 and CDR2 are LNHDA and SQIVND (reference sequence). The junction had 11 bases not matched to a gene; V was cut back by 7 bases and J by 6 bases.

The J gene is TRBJ1-1, the V gene TRBV7-8, with D possibly matching TRBD1 (6 bases). The germline CDR1 and CDR2 sequences are SGHVS and FQNEAQ. V lost 6 bases to trimming and J lost 4 bases, with 15 bases between them. The CDR3 length is 14 residues. The CDR3 DNA reads as TGTGCCAGCAGGGAAGTTGGGGGCAGCACTGAAGCTTTCTTT. Translation gives CASREVGGSTEAFF.

V is TRBV29-1 and J is TRBJ1-2, with D unclear. The ends were cut back, 3 bases at V and 4 bases at J, with 3 bases in the middle. Germline V lookup: CDR1 SQVTM, CDR2 ANQGSEA. This CDR3 has 10 residues. The CDR3 DNA reads as TGCAGCGTTGATAGCTATGGCTACACCTTC. Residues: CSVDSYGYTF.

The V gene is TRBV7-2, the J gene TRBJ2-7, with D perhaps TRBD2 (5 bases). The CDR3 extends over 12 amino acids. Trimming took off 3 bases at V and 5 bases at J, with 8 bases between the two ends. CDR1 and CDR2 from the germline V gene are SGHTA and FQGNSA. The CDR3 protein is CASSFTGNEQYF. DNA for the CDR3: TGTGCCAGCAGCTTTACCGGGAACGAGCAGTACTTC.

The rearrangement links TRBV4-1 to TRBJ1-2; 10 bases map to TRBD1. CDR1 MGHRA and CDR2 YSYEKL come from the germline V gene. Trimming took 6 bases from V and 5 from J; bases not matched to a gene: 6. There are 14 residues in the CDR3. This CDR3 reads CASRGPGQGYGYTF. In DNA, the CDR3 is TGCGCCAGCAGGGGTCCGGGACAGGGGTATGGCTACACCTTC.

This chain connects TRBV5-1 to TRBJ2-3; the match to TRBD2 covers 9 bases. Losses at the gene ends were 1 base for V and 1 base for J; bases not matched to a gene: 4. The germline gives CDR1 SGHRS, CDR2 YFSETQ. CDR3 length equals 16 residues. The DNA for the CDR3 is TGCGCCAGCAGCTTGCGGGCTAGCGGGGGCACAGATACGCAGTATTTT. Translating it yields CASSLRASGGTDTQYF. Based on the CDR3 plus reference TRBV5-1 and TRBJ2-3, the full variable domain is KAGVTQTPRYLIKTRGQQVTLSCSPISGHRSVSWYQQTPGQGLQFLFEYFSETQRNKGNFPGRFSGRQFSNSRSEMNVSTLELGDSALYLCASSLRASGGTDTQYFGPGTRLTVL.

This clone was seen just once. The chain combines TRBV11-3 with TRBJ2-7, with 9 nucleotides matching TRBD1. Trimming took 3 bases from V and 2 from J; bases not matched to a gene: 2. There are 14 residues in the CDR3. Germline CDR1 reads SGHNT; CDR2 reads YENEEA. The CDR3 loop reads CASSLTGGTYEQYF. The CDR3 bases are TGTGCCAGCAGCTTGACAGGGGGGACCTACGAGCAGTACTTC.

The rearrangement uses TRBV7-3 and TRBJ2-1; 9 bases are a match to TRBD1. Germline trimming cut 5 bases from V and 8 bases from J; bases unmatched to any gene: 19. The germline gives CDR1 SGHTA, CDR2 FQGTGA. CDR3 length: 18 residues. The CDR3 DNA follows: TGTGCCAGCAGCCCCCGAGGGACAGGGATACGAACAAGGGATGAGCAGTTCTTC. This translates into CASSPRGTGIRTRDEQFF.

The rearrangement joins TRBV7-2 to TRBJ2-3; D is perhaps TRBD1 (5 bases). V was shortened by 4 bases and J by 2 bases, with 13 bases between the two germline ends. Germline V lookup: CDR1 SGHTA, CDR2 FQGNSA. The CDR3 covers 15 residues. The CDR3 nucleotides are TGTGCCAGCAGCTCCAGGGTTGGGGACACAGATACGCAGTATTTT. Translation gives CASSSRVGDTDTQYF.